This T cell receptor beta chain was captured by sequencing in a study of human T cells and chemical hapten exposure. About the study: Weekly administration of diphenylcyclopropenone to the scalp of patients continued throughout the approximately 26-week study. Alopecia universalis, totalis or areata was present in patients who were mostly female.

Study-level points and caveats: The donor cohort had alopecia, so its immune response may not match that of healthy people.

Time point meaning: patch test 1, 2 weeks after DPC sensitization. The treatment: therapeutic diphenylcyclopropenone sensitization with weekly scalp DPC. The germline V and J ends were trimmed by 6 bases and 4 bases, with 6 bases remaining between them. CDR3 length equals 12 residues. CDR1 ENHRY and CDR2 SYGVKD come from the germline V gene. As to this clonotype: Antigen specificity is unknown.

TCRdb called the RACE reads again in MiXCR, with one record for every CDR3 protein. Counted here are 65,000 to 95,000 distinct CDR3 sequences, 10% to 15% occurring once; the ten biggest clones make up roughly 4%. The rearrangement joins TRBV10-3 to TRBJ2-2, with D uncertain. The sample was whole blood, taken in connection with sensitization to the hapten diphenylcyclopropenone (DPC). This TCR was recovered from a woman aged 55-75 years with alopecia areata. Some clones in this sample may be carry-over from other donors' samples. CDR3 in amino acids: CAIRVGTGELFF. The CDR3 DNA sequence: TGTGCCATCAGGGTAGGCACCGGGGAGCTGTTTTTT.